This entry lists 8 T cell receptor beta chains sequenced from one sample in a study of T-cell reconstitution after alpha-beta-depleted transplantation in children. TCRbeta library construction was performed incorporating unique molecular identifiers. Each CDR3 protein is one row after TCRdb ran MiXCR on the PCR reads. Counted here are fewer than 400,000 distinct CDR3 sequences, roughly 20% occurring once; the ten biggest clones make up around 4%. This specimen was PBMCs from the stem cell graft donor, taken from the stem cell graft. The receptors derive from a human donor who donated a stem cell graft to a child with acute myeloid leukemia.

The V and J genes are TRBV5-1 and TRBJ1-1; 9 bases are a match to TRBD1. Trimming cost V 3 bases and J 6 bases; bases outside gene matches: 3. In germline, CDR1 is SGHRS, CDR2 YFSETQ. CDR3 length: 13 residues. The CDR3 loop is CASSWTGVAEAFF. The CDR3 nucleotides read TGCGCCAGCAGCTGGACAGGGGTCGCTGAAGCTTTCTTT.

The V and J genes are TRBV15 and TRBJ2-1; perhaps TRBD2 as D (6 bases). V lost 0 bases to trimming and J lost 6 bases, with 15 bases between them. The CDR3 is 16 residues long. Per the germline V gene, CDR1 is LNHNV and CDR2 is YYDKDF (reference sequence). For the CDR3, the DNA is TGTGCCACCAGCAGAGATGCGGGGATTGGTGCCAATGAGCAGTTCTTC. Residues: CATSRDAGIGANEQFF.

Ten or more counts support this clonotype. J is TRBJ2-3 and V is TRBV12-3 or TRBV12-4, with D uncertain. Deletions cut 5 bases from V and 5 bases from J, with 14 bases between. The CDR3 is 14 residues long. Here the CDR3 reads CASSILRYGDTQYF. CDR3 DNA: TGTGCCAGCAGTATCCTCAGATATGGAGATACGCAGTATTTT.

The chain uses TRBV7-9 and TRBJ2-5, with D perhaps matching TRBD2 (5 bases). The CDR3 contains 14 residues. Germline-derived CDR1 and CDR2 are SEHNR and FQNEAQ (reference sequence). V was clipped by 3 bases and J by 5 bases, with 13 bases between them. The CDR3, as DNA: TGTGCCAGCAGCTTCGTCGGGGTAGGGGAGACCCAGTACTTC. Translating gives CASSFVGVGETQYF.

In this sample, this clonotype turned up a few times. The chain employs TRBV12-3 or TRBV12-4 and TRBJ2-5; 7 nucleotides agree with TRBD2. The CDR3 loop spans 13 amino acids. V shed 7 bases, J shed 1 base, and the junction held 3 bases outside the gene matches. CDR3 amino acids: CASNLAAQETQYF. In DNA form, the CDR3 reads TGTGCCAGCAACCTAGCGGCCCAAGAGACCCAGTACTTC.

This clonotype has a count of ten or more. The chain recombines TRBV11-2 with TRBJ1-1; D ambiguous. Germline loops: CDR1 SGHAT, CDR2 FQNNGV. The CDR3 has 14 residues. The V end was cut by 2 bases, the J end by 0 bases, with 7 bases between. The CDR3 DNA reads TGTGCCAGCAGCTTAACGACGATGAACACTGAAGCTTTCTTT. Amino acids: CASSLTTMNTEAFF.

The chain is built from TRBV29-1 and TRBJ2-1; no clear D. CDR1 is SQVTM, CDR2 ANQGSEA, per germline. The germline V and J ends were trimmed by 4 bases and 2 bases, with 9 bases remaining between them. This CDR3 has 13 residues. CDR3 region: CSVASTPYNEQFF. CDR3 coding DNA: TGCAGCGTTGCCAGTACACCCTACAATGAGCAGTTCTTC.

The gene calls are TRBV5-1 and TRBJ2-7; D is unclear. Between the trimmed V and J ends, which lost 6 bases and 3 bases, there was a span of 13 bases. Germline CDR1 and CDR2: SGHRS and YFSETQ. The CDR3 length is 13 residues. The DNA for the CDR3 is TGCGCCAGCACCGAGGACGGATACTACGAGCAGTACTTC. Translation: CASTEDGYYEQYF.